This section outlines one TCR beta chain sequence together with its context. This record comes from a study of control samples from healthy donors and cancer patients. Germline-derived CDR1 and CDR2 are SGHKS and YYEKEE (reference sequence). Trimming took off 4 bases at V and 3 bases at J, with 11 bases between the two ends. The CDR3 has 15 amino acids. The table came from immunoSEQ multiplex PCR; TCRdb's copy has only in-frame clones and leaves some out. The sample shows about 100,000 clones, roughly 90% of them seen only once. This chain links TRBV5-5 with TRBJ1-6, with TRBD1 as a possible D gene (5 bases). The sequence was obtained from a human donor in good health. The donor label of this sample is uncertain. The specimen sequenced was blood. In nucleotides, the CDR3 is TGTGCCAGCAGCGCGGCAGGGCTCTATAATTCACCCCTCCACTTT. Translating gives CASSAAGLYNSPLHF.